These 16 T cell receptor beta chains originate from one sample sequenced in a study of cytomegalovirus exposure and HLA in healthy donors. Use of 60 Vbeta and 13 Jbeta primers characterized the PCR. The assay was immunoSEQ multiplex PCR, and TCRdb's table has in-frame clones only and misses some. Of around 190,000 clones listed, approximately 85% are singletons. Input material: PBMCs. Every receptor here comes from a woman aged 45 to 65 in good health and CMV-seronegative.

DNA for the CDR3: TGTGCCAGCAGCTTAGCTAGACAGGGTCGTATTGTGGTAGAGCAGTACTTC. Residues: CASSLARQGRIVVEQYF. The genes are TRBV13 and TRBJ2-7; 7 positions match TRBD1. This CDR3 spans 17 amino acids. Germline CDR1 PRHDT, CDR2 FYEKMQ (reference sequence). With V trimmed by 1 base and J by 7 bases, 16 bases remained unmatched.

The CDR3 loop reads CASSEALQGSYGYTF. In DNA form, the CDR3 reads TGTGCCAGCAGTGAAGCGCTTCAGGGGAGCTATGGCTACACCTTC. V and J are TRBV6-1 and TRBJ1-2, with D possibly being TRBD1 (6 bases). CDR1 MNHNS and CDR2 SASEGT come from the germline V gene. The CDR3 consists of 15 residues. V was shortened by 0 bases and J by 4 bases, with 12 bases between the two germline ends.

The rearrangement joins TRBV7-2 to TRBJ1-1; the match to TRBD1 covers 7 bases. CDR3 length: 14 amino acids. The V segment lost 2 bases and the J segment 3 bases; nucleotides outside the gene matches: 3. Per the germline V gene, CDR1 is SGHTA and CDR2 is FQGNSA. This chain's CDR3 is CASSLLGTDTEAFF. DNA for the CDR3: TGTGCCAGCAGCTTATTGGGGACAGACACTGAAGCTTTCTTT.

The rearrangement links TRBV28 to TRBJ2-5; perhaps TRBD1 as D (6 bases). The J call may be faulty, since TRBJ2-7 better matches the DNA end. The CDR3 has 12 residues. Germline V gene sequence: CDR1 MDHEN, CDR2 SYDVKM. Written as DNA, the CDR3 is TGTGCCAGCATCGGACAGACCTACGAGCAGTACTTC. It codes for CASIGQTYEQYF.

J is TRBJ2-7 and V is TRBV14; 13 positions agree with TRBD2. Germline V lookup: CDR1 SGHDN, CDR2 FVKESK. With V trimmed by 4 bases and J by 7 bases, 7 bases remained unmatched. This CDR3 is built from 15 residues. As DNA, the CDR3 is TGTGCCAGCAGCCCAGGACTAGCGGGAGTGGGAGAGCAGTACTTC. This translates into CASSPGLAGVGEQYF.

This chain connects TRBV28 to TRBJ1-1; no reliable D call. V dropped 8 bases and J dropped 4 bases, with 8 bases sitting between them. Germline V gene sequence: CDR1 MDHEN, CDR2 SYDVKM. CDR3 length: 11 residues. CDR3 residues: CASFRGTEAFF. In DNA, the CDR3 is TGTGCCAGCTTCCGAGGCACTGAAGCTTTCTTT. The entire variable domain, with the rest obtained from reference TRBV28 and TRBJ1-1, is as follows: DVKVTQSSRYLVKRTGEKVFLECVQDMDHENMFWYRQDPGLGLRLIYFSYDVKMKEKGDIPEGYSVSREKKERFSLILESASTNQTSMYLCASFRGTEAFFGQGTRLTVV.

This clone was counted a few times. The chain carries TRBV30 and TRBJ1-1; D is perhaps TRBD1 (6 bases). CDR1 and CDR2 (germline): GTSNPN, SVGIG (reference sequence). The length of the CDR3 is 14 residues. The CDR3 coding sequence is TGTGCTTTTTACAGCAGGGGAAGGAACACTGAAGCTTTCTTT. Protein: CAFYSRGRNTEAFF.

The chain recombines TRBV6-4 with TRBJ2-3; the match to TRBD2 covers 7 bases. With V trimmed by 4 bases and J by 1 base, 2 bases remained unmatched. From germline, CDR1 is MRHNA and CDR2 SNTAGT. CDR3 length: 14 residues. The CDR3 region is CASSALAGTDTQYF. In DNA, the CDR3 is TGTGCCAGCAGTGCCCTAGCGGGCACAGATACGCAGTATTTT.

This clone was seen just once. This sequence joins TRBV5-1 and TRBJ2-1, with 8 bases fitting TRBD2. V lost 4 bases to trimming and J lost 1 base; unmatched junction nucleotides: 4. Germline lookup yields CDR1 SGHRS and CDR2 YFSETQ. The CDR3 contains 15 residues. In DNA form, the CDR3 reads TGCGCCAGCAGCCCTCGCGGGGGGTCCTACAATGAGCAGTTCTTC. The encoded protein is CASSPRGGSYNEQFF.

V is TRBV7-6 and J is TRBJ2-5; tentatively, D is TRBD1 (6 bases). Germline lookup yields CDR1 SGHVS and CDR2 FNYEAQ. Trimming left V 5 bases short and J 2 bases short, with 18 bases between. There are 16 residues in the CDR3. In DNA, the CDR3 is TGTGCCAGCAGCCAGGGGTTAGCGACGATTCAAGAGACCCAGTACTTC. Protein sequence: CASSQGLATIQETQYF. The entire variable domain, with the rest obtained from reference TRBV7-6 and TRBJ2-5, is as follows: GAGVSQSPRYKVTKRGQDVALRCDPISGHVSLYWYRQALGQGPEFLTYFNYEAQQDKSGLPNDRFSAERPEGSISTLTIQRTEQRDSAMYRCASSQGLATIQETQYFGPGTRLLVL.

This clone has at least ten counts. The V call is TRBV6-4, the J call TRBJ2-3; 11 bases align to TRBD2. Germline-derived CDR1 and CDR2 are MRHNA and SNTAGT. The CDR3 extends over 15 amino acids. V shed 4 bases and J 2 bases; nucleotides not matched to a gene: 2. The DNA for the CDR3 is TGTGCCAGCAGTGTACTAGCGGGAGACACAGATACGCAGTATTTT. Translating it yields CASSVLAGDTDTQYF.

The gene calls are TRBV19 and TRBJ1-4, with D maybe TRBD1 (5 bases). Trimming took 8 bases from V and 4 from J, leaving 11 bases between them. From germline, CDR1 is LNHDA and CDR2 SQIVND (reference sequence). The CDR3 runs to 13 residues. This CDR3 is CASLQDDNEKLFF. The CDR3 DNA is TGTGCCAGTCTACAGGACGATAATGAAAAACTGTTTTTT.

This clone was observed a handful of times. The V gene is TRBV29-1, the J gene TRBJ2-5; D perhaps matches TRBD2 (6 bases). Germline CDR1 reads SQVTM; CDR2 reads ANQGSEA. This CDR3 comprises 14 residues. V lost 4 bases and J 0 bases, leaving 12 bases between the germline ends. Here the CDR3 DNA reads TGCAGCGTTGGCTTGGGAGGAAACCAAGAGACCCAGTACTTC. This gives the protein CSVGLGGNQETQYF. The full variable domain, rest sourced from reference TRBV29-1 and TRBJ2-5, is SAVISQKPSRDICQRGTSLTIQCQVDSQVTMMFWYRQQPGQSLTLIATANQGSEATYESGFVIDKFPISRPNLTFSTLTVSNMSPEDSSIYLCSVGLGGNQETQYFGPGTRLLVL.

This chain connects TRBV7-9 to TRBJ2-5, with a tentative D call TRBD2 (5 bases). The DNA end is a closer match to TRBJ2-7, so the J assignment may be wrong. Germline loops: CDR1 SEHNR, CDR2 FQNEAQ (reference sequence). The CDR3 consists of 13 residues. CDR3 loop: CASSPRRDYEQYF. For the CDR3, the DNA is TGTGCCAGCAGCCCTCGCCGGGACTACGAGCAGTACTTC.

This rearrangement joins TRBV6-1 to TRBJ1-1; D is unresolved. Germline loops: CDR1 MNHNS, CDR2 SASEGT. This CDR3 region has 12 residues. V shed 8 bases and J shed 6 bases, with 13 bases lying between them. This chain's CDR3 is CASLAGFAEAFF. The CDR3 DNA sequence: TGTGCCAGCCTAGCGGGTTTTGCTGAAGCTTTCTTT.

This sequence joins TRBV6-1 and TRBJ1-1, with 10 bases aligning to TRBD1. Germline CDR1 reads MNHNS; CDR2 reads SASEGT. V dropped 8 bases and J dropped 3; count of bases not matched to a gene: 9. CDR3 size: 15 residues. CDR3 in amino acids: CASSSGTGADTEAFF. The CDR3 nucleotides read TGTGCCAGCTCTTCGGGGACAGGGGCTGACACTGAAGCTTTCTTT.